The next 9 T cell receptor beta chains were all read from a single sample in a study of cytomegalovirus exposure and HLA in healthy donors. This PCR relied on a set of 60 Vbeta primers and 13 Jbeta primers. This table comes from immunoSEQ multiplex PCR, and its TCRdb copy is limited to in-frame clones, with some not included. This sample has about 180,000 clones, with more than 65% found just once. Source material: PBMCs. Receptor source: a woman in her fifties or sixties in good health and CMV-seronegative.

V and J are TRBV28 and TRBJ1-5; D is ambiguous. V was cut by 6 bases and J by 6 bases, with 18 bases left in between. There are 15 residues in the CDR3. Germline V CDR1 and CDR2: MDHEN, SYDVKM. The DNA for the CDR3 is TGTGCCAGCAGCCCCGTGCAAGGGAGGGCTCAGCCCCAGCATTTT. This sequence encodes CASSPVQGRAQPQHF.

This clone was seen only once. The chain combines TRBV11-2 with TRBJ2-7, with TRBD2 identical over 7 bases. The junction had 6 bases not matched to a gene; V was cut back by 0 bases and J by 7 bases. The CDR3 extends over 14 amino acids. Looked up from germline, CDR1 is SGHAT and CDR2 is FQNNGV. CDR3 DNA: TGTGCCAGCAGCTTAGATTTGGTGGGAGGGGAGCAGTACTTC. Translated: CASSLDLVGGEQYF.

Only one count was recorded for this clone. The sample holds other DNA sequences that translate to the same CDR3. V and J are TRBV9 and TRBJ2-3, with no clear D. CDR3 length: 14 amino acids. The V gene's germline CDR1 is SGDLS and CDR2 YYNGEE. V lost 0 bases and J lost 1, with 6 bases in between. The CDR3 sequence is CASSVVQGTDTQYF. DNA of the CDR3: TGTGCCAGCAGCGTAGTTCAGGGCACAGATACGCAGTATTTT.

The CDR3 sequence is CASSPRRQRDTQYF. In nucleotides, the CDR3 is TGTGCCAGCAGCCCCCGCAGACAACGTGATACGCAGTATTTT. The V and J genes are TRBV7-2 and TRBJ2-3; the D is unclear. Germline V gene sequence: CDR1 SGHTA, CDR2 FQGNSA. This CDR3 is 14 amino acids long. V shed 5 bases and J shed 6 bases, with 15 bases lying between them.

This chain connects TRBV5-1 to TRBJ2-3; D is unresolved. V lost 1 base and J 4 bases, leaving 4 bases between the germline ends. Germline CDR1 SGHRS, CDR2 YFSETQ. The CDR3 spans 12 residues. CDR3 sequence reads: CASSLPADTQYF. For the CDR3, the DNA is TGCGCCAGCAGCTTGCCGGCAGATACGCAGTATTTT.

The chain has TRBV5-1 and TRBJ2-5, with unresolved D. The V and J ends lost 0 bases and 2 bases respectively, with 8 bases between them. The CDR3 runs to 14 residues. Germline values: CDR1 SGHRS, CDR2 YFSETQ. The CDR3 spells CASSLEQRQETQYF. The DNA of the CDR3 is TGCGCCAGCAGCTTGGAGCAGCGACAAGAGACCCAGTACTTC.

The chain joins TRBV27 to TRBJ2-1; TRBD2 agrees at 8 bases. V lost 7 bases and J lost 9; bases outside the gene matches: 8. Germline V gene data show CDR1 as MNHEY and CDR2 as SMNVEV (reference sequence). There are 13 residues in the CDR3. The CDR3 region has the DNA TGTGCCAGCACCTTGAGCGGGAGCGTTGAGCAGTTCTTC. This gives the protein CASTLSGSVEQFF.

The V gene is TRBV27, the J gene TRBJ2-7; 8 positions match TRBD2. V lost 2 bases, J lost 0 bases, and 9 bases stayed unmatched. Germline V gene lookup returns CDR1 MNHEY and CDR2 SMNVEV (reference sequence). The CDR3 extends over 17 amino acids. The CDR3: CASSLVLAGASSYEQYF. The CDR3 DNA sequence: TGTGCCAGCAGTTTAGTTCTAGCGGGCGCGAGCTCCTACGAGCAGTACTTC.

The V gene is TRBV15, the J gene TRBJ1-2; 7 bases line up with TRBD1. The V gene end was trimmed by 2 bases and the J gene end by 4 bases; junction bases not matched to a gene: 7. CDR3 length equals 15 residues. Germline V CDR1 and CDR2: LNHNV, YYDKDF (reference sequence). The CDR3 coding sequence is TGTGCCACCAGCAGATCTAGTGCAGGGGGCTATGGCTACACCTTC. Translated, it gives CATSRSSAGGYGYTF. Full variable domain (rest looked up from reference TRBV15 and TRBJ1-2): DAMVIQNPRYQVTQFGKPVTLSCSQTLNHNVMYWYQQKSSQAPKLLFHYYDKDFNNEADTPDNFQSRRPNTSFCFLDIRSPGLGDTAMYLCATSRSSAGGYGYTFGSGTRLTVV.